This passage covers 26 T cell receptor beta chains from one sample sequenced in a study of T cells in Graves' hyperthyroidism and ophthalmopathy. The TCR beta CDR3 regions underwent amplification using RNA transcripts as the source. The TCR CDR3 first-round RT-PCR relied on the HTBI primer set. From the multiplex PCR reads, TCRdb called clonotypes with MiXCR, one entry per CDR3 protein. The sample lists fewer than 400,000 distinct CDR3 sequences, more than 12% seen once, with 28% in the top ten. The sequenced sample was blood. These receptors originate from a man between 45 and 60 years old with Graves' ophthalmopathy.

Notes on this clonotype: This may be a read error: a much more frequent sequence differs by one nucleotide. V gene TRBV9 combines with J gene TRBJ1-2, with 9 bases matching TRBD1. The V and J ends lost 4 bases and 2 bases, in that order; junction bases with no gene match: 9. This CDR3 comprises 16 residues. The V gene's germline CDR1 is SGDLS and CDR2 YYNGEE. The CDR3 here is CASSFPGTGKNYGYTF. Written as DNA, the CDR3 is TGTGCCAGCAGCTTCCCCGGGACAGGGAAAAACTATGGCTACACCTTC.

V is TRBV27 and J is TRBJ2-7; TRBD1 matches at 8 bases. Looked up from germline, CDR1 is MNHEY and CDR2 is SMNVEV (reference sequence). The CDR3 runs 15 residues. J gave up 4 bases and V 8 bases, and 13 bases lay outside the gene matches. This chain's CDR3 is CASGYTGGAGYEQYF. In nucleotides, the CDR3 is TGTGCCAGCGGCTACACAGGGGGAGCGGGTTACGAGCAGTACTTC.

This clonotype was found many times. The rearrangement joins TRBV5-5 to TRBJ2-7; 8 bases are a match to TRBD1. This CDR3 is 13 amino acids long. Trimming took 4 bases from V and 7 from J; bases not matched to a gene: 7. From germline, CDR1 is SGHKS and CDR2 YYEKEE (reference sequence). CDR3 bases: TGTGCCAGCAGCCTCGGACAGGGTTGGGAGCAGTACTTC. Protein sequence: CASSLGQGWEQYF.

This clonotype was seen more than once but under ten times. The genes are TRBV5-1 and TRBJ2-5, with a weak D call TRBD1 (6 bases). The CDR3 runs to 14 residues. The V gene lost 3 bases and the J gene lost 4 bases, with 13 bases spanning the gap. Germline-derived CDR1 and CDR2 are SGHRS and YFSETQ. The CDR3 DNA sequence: TGCGCCAGCAGCTCAGGGACACAGGGAGAGACCCAGTACTTC. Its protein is CASSSGTQGETQYF.

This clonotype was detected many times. CDR3 residues: CASSRGMPSYEQYF. The CDR3 coding sequence is TGTGCCAGCAGCCGAGGAATGCCCTCCTACGAGCAGTACTTC. This chain connects TRBV7-2 to TRBJ2-7; no clear D. Germline loops: CDR1 SGHTA, CDR2 FQGNSA. V was shortened by 5 bases and J by 0 bases, with 11 bases between the two germline ends. The CDR3 sequence is 14 residues long.

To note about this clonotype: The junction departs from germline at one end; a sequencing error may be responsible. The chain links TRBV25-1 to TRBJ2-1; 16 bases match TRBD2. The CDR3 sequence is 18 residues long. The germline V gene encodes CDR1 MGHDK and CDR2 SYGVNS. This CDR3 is CANSYSGLAGGGYNEQFF. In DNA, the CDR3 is TGTGCCAACAGTTATTCGGGACTAGCGGGAGGGGGTTACAATGAGCAGTTCTTC.

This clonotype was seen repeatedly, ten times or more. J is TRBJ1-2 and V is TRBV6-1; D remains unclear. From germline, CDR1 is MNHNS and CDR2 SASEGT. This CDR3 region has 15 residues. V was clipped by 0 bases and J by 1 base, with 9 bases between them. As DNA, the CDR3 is TGTGCCAGCAGTGAAGCCTGGACCGGTAACTATGGCTACACCTTC. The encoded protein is CASSEAWTGNYGYTF.

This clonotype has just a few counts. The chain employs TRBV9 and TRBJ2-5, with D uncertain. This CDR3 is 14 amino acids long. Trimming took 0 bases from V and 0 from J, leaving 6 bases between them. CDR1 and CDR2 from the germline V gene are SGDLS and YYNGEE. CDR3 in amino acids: CASSVAPDQETQYF. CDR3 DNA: TGTGCCAGCAGCGTAGCACCAGACCAAGAGACCCAGTACTTC.

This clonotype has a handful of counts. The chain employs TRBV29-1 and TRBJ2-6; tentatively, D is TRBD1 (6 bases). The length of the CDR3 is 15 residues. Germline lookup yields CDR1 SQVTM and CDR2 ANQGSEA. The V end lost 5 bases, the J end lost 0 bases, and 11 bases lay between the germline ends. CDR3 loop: CSVLPGHSGANVLTF. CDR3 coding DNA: TGCAGCGTTTTACCGGGACACTCTGGGGCCAACGTCCTGACTTTC.

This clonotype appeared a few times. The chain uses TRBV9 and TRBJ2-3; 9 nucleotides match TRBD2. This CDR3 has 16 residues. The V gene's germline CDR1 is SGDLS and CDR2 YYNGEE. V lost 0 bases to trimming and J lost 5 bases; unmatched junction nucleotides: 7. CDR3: CASSVAATSGRDTQYF. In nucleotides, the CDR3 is TGTGCCAGCAGCGTAGCAGCGACTAGCGGTAGAGATACGCAGTATTTT.

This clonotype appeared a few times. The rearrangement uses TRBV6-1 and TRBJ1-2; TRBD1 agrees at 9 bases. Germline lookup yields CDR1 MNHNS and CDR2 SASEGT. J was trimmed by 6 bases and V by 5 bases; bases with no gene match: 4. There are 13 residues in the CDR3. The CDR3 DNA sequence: TGTGCCAGCAGTAGGGACAGGGTCGATGGCTACACCTTC. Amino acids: CASSRDRVDGYTF.

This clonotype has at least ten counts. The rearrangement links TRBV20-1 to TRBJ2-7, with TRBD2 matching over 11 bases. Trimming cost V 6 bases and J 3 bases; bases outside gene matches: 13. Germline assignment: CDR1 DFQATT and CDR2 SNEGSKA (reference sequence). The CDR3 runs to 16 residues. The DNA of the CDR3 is TGCAGTGCCGGAGGACAGGCGGGACTAGCGGTCTACGAGCAGTACTTC. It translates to CSAGGQAGLAVYEQYF.

CDR3 in amino acids: CSASSMLEYGYTF. The CDR3 region has the DNA TGCAGTGCTAGTTCGATGTTAGAATATGGCTACACCTTC. This chain joins TRBV20-1 and TRBJ1-2; D not certain. Germline loops: CDR1 DFQATT, CDR2 SNEGSKA (reference sequence). The V and J ends lost 3 bases and 5 bases respectively, with 13 bases between them. The CDR3 contains 13 residues.

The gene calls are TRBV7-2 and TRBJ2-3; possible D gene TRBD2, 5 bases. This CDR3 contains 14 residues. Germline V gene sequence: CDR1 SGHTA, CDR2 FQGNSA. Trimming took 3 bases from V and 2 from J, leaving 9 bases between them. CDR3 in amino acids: CASSFPGITDTQYF. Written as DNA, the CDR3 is TGTGCCAGCAGCTTTCCCGGGATCACAGATACGCAGTATTTT. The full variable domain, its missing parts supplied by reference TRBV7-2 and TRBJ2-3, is GAGVSQSPSNKVTEKGKDVELRCDPISGHTALYWYRQSLGQGLEFLIYFQGNSAPDKSGLPSDRFSAERTGGSVSTLTIQRTQQEDSAVYLCASSFPGITDTQYFGPGTRLTVL.

Here the CDR3 DNA reads TGCAGCGTTGTCAGGGGGAACACTGAAGCTTTCTTT. This codes for CSVVRGNTEAFF. J is TRBJ1-1 and V is TRBV29-1; tentatively, D is TRBD1 (6 bases). CDR1 is SQVTM and CDR2 is ANQGSEA in the germline V gene. V was trimmed by 4 bases and J by 1 base, leaving 7 bases between them. The CDR3 has 12 residues.

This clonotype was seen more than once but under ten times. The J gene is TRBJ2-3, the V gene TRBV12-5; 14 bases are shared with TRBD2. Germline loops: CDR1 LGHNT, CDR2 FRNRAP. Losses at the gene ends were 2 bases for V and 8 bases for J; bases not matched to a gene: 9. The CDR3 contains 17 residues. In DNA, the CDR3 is TGTGCTAGTGGTTTGAACGCGGGACTAGCGGGAGTAGGTACGCAGTATTTT. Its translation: CASGLNAGLAGVGTQYF.

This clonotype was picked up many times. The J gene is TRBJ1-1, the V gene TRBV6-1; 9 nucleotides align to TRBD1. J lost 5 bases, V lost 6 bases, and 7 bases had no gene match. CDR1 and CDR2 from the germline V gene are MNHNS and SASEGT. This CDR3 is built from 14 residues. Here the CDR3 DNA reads TGTGCCAGCAGGGACAGGGGTGGAAGGACTGAAGCTTTCTTT. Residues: CASRDRGGRTEAFF.

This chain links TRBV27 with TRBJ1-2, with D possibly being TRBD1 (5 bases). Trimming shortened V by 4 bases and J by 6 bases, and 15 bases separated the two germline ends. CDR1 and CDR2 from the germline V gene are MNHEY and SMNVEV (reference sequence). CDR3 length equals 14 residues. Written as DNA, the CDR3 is TGTGCCAGCAGTTCAGGGCTCAGACTTAATGGCTACACCTTC. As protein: CASSSGLRLNGYTF.

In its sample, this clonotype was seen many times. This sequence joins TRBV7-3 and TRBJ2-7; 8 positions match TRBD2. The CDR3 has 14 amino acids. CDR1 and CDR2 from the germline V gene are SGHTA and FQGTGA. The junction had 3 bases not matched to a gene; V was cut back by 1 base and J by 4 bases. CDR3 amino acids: CASSLNPGGYEQYF. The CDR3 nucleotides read TGTGCCAGCAGCTTAAATCCGGGAGGGTACGAGCAGTACTTC. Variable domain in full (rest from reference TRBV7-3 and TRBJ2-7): GAGVSQTPSNKVTEKGKYVELRCDPISGHTALYWYRQSLGQGPEFLIYFQGTGAADDSGLPNDRFFAVRPEGSVSTLKIQRTERGDSAVYLCASSLNPGGYEQYFGPGTRLTVT.

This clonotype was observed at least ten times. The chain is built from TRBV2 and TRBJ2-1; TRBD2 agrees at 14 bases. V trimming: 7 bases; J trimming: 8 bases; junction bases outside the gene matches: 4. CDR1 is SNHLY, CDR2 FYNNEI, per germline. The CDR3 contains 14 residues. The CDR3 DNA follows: TGTGCCAGCAAACCGGGACTAGCGGGAGATGAGCAGTTCTTC. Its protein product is CASKPGLAGDEQFF. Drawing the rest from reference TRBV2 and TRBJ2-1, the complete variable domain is EPEVTQTPSHQVTQMGQEVILRCVPISNHLYFYWYRQILGQKVEFLVSFYNNEISEKSEIFDDQFSVERPDGSNFTLKIRSTKLEDSAMYFCASKPGLAGDEQFFGPGTRLTVL.

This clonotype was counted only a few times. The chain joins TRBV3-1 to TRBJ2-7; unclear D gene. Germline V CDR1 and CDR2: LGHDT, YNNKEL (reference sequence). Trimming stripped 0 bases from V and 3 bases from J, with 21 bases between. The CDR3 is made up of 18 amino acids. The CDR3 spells CASSQDRLASILGYEQYF. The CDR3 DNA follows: TGTGCCAGCAGCCAAGATCGGTTAGCTTCGATATTGGGCTACGAGCAGTACTTC.

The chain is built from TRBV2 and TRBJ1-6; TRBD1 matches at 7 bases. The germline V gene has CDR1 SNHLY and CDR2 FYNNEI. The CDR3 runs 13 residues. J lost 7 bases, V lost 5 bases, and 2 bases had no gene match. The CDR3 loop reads CASSTQGNSPLHF. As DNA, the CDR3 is TGTGCCAGCAGTACACAGGGGAATTCACCCCTCCACTTT.

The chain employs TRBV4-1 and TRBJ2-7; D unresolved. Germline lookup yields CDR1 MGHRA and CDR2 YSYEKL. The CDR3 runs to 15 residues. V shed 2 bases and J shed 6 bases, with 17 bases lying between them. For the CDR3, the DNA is TGCGCCAGCAGCCAATCGGACGCCCTCCGTCGCGAGCAGTACTTC. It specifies CASSQSDALRREQYF.

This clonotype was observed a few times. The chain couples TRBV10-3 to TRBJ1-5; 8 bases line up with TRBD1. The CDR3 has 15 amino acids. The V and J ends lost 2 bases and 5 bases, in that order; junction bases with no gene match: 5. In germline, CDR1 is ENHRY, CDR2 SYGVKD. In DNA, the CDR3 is TGTGCCATCAGTGAGAGCGGGACAGGTTATCAGCCCCAGCATTTT. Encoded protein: CAISESGTGYQPQHF.

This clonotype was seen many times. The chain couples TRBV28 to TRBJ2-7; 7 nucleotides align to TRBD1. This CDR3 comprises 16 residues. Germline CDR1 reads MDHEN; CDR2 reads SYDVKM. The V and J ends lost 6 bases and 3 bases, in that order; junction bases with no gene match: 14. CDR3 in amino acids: CASRTILTGANYEQYF. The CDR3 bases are TGTGCCAGCAGGACCATTCTTACAGGGGCGAACTACGAGCAGTACTTC.

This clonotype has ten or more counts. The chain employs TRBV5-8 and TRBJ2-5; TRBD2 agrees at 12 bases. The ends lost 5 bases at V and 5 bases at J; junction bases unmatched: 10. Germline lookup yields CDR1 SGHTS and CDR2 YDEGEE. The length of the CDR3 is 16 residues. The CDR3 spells CASSYPGTSGRETQYF. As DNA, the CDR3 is TGTGCCAGCAGTTACCCCGGGACTAGCGGGCGTGAGACCCAGTACTTC. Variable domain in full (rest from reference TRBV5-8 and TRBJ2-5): EAGVTQSPTHLIKTRGQQATLRCSPISGHTSVYWYQQALGLGLQFLLWYDEGEERNRGNFPPRFSGRQFPNYSSELNVNALELEDSALYLCASSYPGTSGRETQYFGPGTRLLVL.